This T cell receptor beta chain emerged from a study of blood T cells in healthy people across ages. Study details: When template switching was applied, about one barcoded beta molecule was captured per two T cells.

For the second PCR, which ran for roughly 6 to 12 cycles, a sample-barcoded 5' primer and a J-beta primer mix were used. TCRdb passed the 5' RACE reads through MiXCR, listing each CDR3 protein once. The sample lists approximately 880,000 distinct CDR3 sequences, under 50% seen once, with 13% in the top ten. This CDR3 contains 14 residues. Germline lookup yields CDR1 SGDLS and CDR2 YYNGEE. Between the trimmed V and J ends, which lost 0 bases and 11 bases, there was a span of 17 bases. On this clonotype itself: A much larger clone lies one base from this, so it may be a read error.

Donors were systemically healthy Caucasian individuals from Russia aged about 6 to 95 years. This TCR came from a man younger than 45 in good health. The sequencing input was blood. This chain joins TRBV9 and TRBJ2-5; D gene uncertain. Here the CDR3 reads CASSVAEAYNEQYF. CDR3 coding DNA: TGTGCCAGCAGCGTAGCTGAAGCCTACAATGAGCAGTACTTC. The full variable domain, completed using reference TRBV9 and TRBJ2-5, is DSGVTQTPKHLITATGQRVTLRCSPRSGDLSVYWYQQSLDQGLQFLIQYYNGEERAKGNILERFSAQQFPDLHSELNLSSLELGDSALYFCASSVAEAYNEQYFGPGTRLLVL.